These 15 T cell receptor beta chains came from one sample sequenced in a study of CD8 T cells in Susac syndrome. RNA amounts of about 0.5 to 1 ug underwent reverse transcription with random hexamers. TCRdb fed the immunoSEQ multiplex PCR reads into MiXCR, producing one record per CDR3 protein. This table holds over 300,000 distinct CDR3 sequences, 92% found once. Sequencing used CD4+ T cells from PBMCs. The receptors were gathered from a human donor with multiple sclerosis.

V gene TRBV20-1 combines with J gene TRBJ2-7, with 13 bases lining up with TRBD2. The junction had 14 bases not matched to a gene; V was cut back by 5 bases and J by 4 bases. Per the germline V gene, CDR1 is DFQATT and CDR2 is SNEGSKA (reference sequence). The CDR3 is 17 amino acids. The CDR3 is CSARLAGGGSRGYEQYF. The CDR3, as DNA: TGCAGTGCTCGACTAGCGGGAGGAGGTTCGAGGGGTTACGAGCAGTACTTC.

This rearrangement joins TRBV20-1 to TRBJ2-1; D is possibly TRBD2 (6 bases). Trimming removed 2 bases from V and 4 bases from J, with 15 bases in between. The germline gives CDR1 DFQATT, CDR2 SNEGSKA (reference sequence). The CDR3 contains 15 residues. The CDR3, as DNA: TGCAGTGCTAGAAACGGACTAAAACCATACAATGAGCAGTTCTTC. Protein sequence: CSARNGLKPYNEQFF.

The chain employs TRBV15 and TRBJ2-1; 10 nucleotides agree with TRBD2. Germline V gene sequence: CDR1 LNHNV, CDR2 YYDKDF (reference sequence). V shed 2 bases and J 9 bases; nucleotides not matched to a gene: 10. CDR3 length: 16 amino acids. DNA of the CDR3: TGTGCCACCAGCAGAATGAAGGCTAGCGGGAGATTTGAGCAGTTCTTC. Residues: CATSRMKASGRFEQFF.

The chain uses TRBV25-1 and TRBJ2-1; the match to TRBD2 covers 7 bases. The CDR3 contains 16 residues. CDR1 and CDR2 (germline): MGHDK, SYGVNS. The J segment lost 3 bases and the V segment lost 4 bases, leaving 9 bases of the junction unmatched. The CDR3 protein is CASSVRGGGIYNEQFF. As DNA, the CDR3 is TGTGCCAGCAGTGTTCGCGGCGGGGGAATCTACAATGAGCAGTTCTTC.

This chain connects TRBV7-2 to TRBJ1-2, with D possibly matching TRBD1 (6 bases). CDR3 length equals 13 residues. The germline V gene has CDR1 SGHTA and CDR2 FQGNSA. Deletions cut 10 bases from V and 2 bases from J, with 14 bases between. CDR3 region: CATNLGGNYGYTF. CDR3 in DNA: TGTGCCACCAACCTAGGGGGGAACTATGGCTACACCTTC.

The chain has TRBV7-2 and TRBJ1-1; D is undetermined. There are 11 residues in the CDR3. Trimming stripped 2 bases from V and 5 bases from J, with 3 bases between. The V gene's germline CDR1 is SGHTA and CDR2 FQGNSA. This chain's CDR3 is CASSLWTEAFF. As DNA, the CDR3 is TGTGCCAGCAGCTTATGGACTGAAGCTTTCTTT. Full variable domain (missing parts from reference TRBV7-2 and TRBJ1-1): GAGVSQSPSNKVTEKGKDVELRCDPISGHTALYWYRQSLGQGLEFLIYFQGNSAPDKSGLPSDRFSAERTGGSVSTLTIQRTQQEDSAVYLCASSLWTEAFFGQGTRLTVV.

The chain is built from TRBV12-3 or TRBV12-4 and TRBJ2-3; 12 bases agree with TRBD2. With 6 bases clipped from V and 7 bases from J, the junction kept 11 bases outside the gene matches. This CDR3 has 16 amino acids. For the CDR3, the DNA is TGTGCCAGCAGCACTCGACTAGCGGGAGTCGGAAATACGCAGTATTTT. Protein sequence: CASSTRLAGVGNTQYF.

CDR3 nucleotides: TGCGCCAGCAGCTTGGATCCGGGTTCGGGTGCTGAAGCTTTCTTT. Translating it yields CASSLDPGSGAEAFF. This chain links TRBV5-1 with TRBJ1-1; no clear D. V lost 0 bases, J lost 6 bases, and 15 bases lay in between. The CDR3 extends over 15 amino acids. Germline V CDR1 and CDR2: SGHRS, YFSETQ.

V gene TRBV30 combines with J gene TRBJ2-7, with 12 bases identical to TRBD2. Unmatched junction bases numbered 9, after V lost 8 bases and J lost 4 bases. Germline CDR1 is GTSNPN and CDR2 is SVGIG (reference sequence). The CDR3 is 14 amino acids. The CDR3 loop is CAHRRLAGVYEQYF. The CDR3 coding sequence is TGTGCCCACCGGCGACTAGCGGGAGTGTACGAGCAGTACTTC. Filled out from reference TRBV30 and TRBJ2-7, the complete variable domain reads SQTIHQWPATLVQPVGSPLSLECTVEGTSNPNLYWYRQAAGRGLQLLFYSVGIGQISSEVPQNLSASRPQDRQFILSSKKLLLSDSGFYLCAHRRLAGVYEQYFGPGTRLTVT.

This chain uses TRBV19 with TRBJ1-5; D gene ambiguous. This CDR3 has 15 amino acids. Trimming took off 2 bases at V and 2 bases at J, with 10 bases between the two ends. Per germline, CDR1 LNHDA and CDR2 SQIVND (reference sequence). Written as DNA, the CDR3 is TGTGCCAGTAGTATATCTGCGGCGGGCAATCAGCCCCAGCATTTT. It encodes CASSISAAGNQPQHF.

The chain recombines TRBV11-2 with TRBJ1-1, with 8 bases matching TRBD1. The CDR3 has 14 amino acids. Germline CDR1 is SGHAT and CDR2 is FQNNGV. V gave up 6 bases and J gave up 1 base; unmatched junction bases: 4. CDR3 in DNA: TGTGCCAGCAGTCGGACAGGGACGAACACTGAAGCTTTCTTT. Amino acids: CASSRTGTNTEAFF.

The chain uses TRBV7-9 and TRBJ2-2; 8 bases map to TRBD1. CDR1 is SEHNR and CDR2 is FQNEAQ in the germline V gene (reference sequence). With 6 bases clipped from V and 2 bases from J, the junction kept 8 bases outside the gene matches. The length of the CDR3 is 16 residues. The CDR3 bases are TGTGCCAGCAGGGACGACAGGGGCGCTAACACCGGGGAGCTGTTTTTT. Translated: CASRDDRGANTGELFF.

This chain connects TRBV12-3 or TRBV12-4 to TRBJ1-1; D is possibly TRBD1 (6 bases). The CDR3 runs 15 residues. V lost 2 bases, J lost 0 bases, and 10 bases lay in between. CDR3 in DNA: TGTGCCAGCAGTTTACCGGGGGCCATGAACACTGAAGCTTTCTTT. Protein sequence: CASSLPGAMNTEAFF.

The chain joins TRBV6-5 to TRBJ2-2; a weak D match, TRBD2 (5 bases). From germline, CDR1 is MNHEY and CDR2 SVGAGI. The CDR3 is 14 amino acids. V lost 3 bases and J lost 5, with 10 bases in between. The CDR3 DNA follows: TGTGCCAGCAGTTATCGAACGGGAACCGGGGAGCTGTTTTTT. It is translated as CASSYRTGTGELFF.

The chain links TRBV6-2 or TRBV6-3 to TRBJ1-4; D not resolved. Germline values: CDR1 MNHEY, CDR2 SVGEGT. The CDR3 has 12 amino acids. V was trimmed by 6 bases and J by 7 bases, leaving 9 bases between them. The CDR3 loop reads CASSRTSEKLFF. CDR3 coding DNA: TGTGCCAGCAGCCGGACGTCTGAAAAACTGTTTTTT.